What follows is one T cell receptor (beta chain) and its context. Its antigen is not known. The source of the sample is a study of cytomegalovirus exposure and HLA in healthy donors. Broader study findings: In vitro checks showed that a few CMV-associated chains really do target CMV antigens.

Primers: 60 Vbeta forward and 13 Jbeta reverse. Sequencing was performed with immunoSEQ multiplex PCR; in TCRdb, only in-frame clones are kept and a portion is missing. The sample records around 230,000 clones, around 78% being singletons. The V gene's germline CDR1 is SGHVS and CDR2 FQNEAQ. V was shortened by 5 bases and J by 6 bases, with 14 bases between the two germline ends. CDR3 size: 13 residues. This TCR was recovered from a boy aged 5 to 17 in good health and CMV-seronegative. The specimen sequenced was PBMCs. The chain is built from TRBV7-8 and TRBJ2-7; D uncertain. The CDR3 spells CASSLTRGIEQYF. The CDR3 DNA is TGTGCCAGCAGCCTTACACGAGGAATCGAGCAGTACTTC.